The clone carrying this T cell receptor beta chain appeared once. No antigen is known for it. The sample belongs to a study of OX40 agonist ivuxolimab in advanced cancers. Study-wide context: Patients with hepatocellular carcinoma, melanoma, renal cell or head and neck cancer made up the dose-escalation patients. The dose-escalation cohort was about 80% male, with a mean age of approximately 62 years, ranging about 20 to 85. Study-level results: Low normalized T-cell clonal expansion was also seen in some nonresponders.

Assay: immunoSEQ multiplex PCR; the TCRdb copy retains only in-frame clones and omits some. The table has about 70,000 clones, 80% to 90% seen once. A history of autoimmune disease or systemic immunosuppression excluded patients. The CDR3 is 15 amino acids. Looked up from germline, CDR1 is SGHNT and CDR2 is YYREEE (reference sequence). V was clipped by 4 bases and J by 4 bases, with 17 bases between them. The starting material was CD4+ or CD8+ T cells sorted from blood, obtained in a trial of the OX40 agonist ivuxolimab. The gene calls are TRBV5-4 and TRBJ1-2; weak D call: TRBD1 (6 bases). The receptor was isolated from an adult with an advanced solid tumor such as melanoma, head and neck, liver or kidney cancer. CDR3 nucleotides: TGTGCCAGCAGCCCGTCAGACAGGACGGTCTATGGCTACACCTTC. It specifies CASSPSDRTVYGYTF.